This T cell receptor (beta chain) was sequenced for a study of shared clonotypes between healthy human individuals. Study information: In total, the donors were a couple of women and a few men aged 18 to 49. The study's findings and limits: In general, naive subsets displayed greater estimated richness than memory subsets did. Clonotypes not shared had lower generation probabilities than those common to all four donors.

Original handling: Filtering differed because ImmunoSEQ produced junction-only sequences that carried no quality scores. Method: immunoSEQ multiplex PCR; TCRdb's copy keeps in-frame clones and lacks some. V and J calls plus clone size are reproduced from that table; the DNA served to infer D and trimming. The sample includes roughly 550,000 clones, nearly 97% of them seen just once. Selected positively for CCR7 and CD45RO-negative, naive CD8 cells excluded terminally differentiated effector memory CD45RA+ cells. A remark on this clone: What it recognizes is unknown.

The ends were cut back, 2 bases at V and 7 bases at J, with 13 bases in the middle. Looked up from germline, CDR1 is SGHDT and CDR2 is YYEEEE. The CDR3 length is 13 residues. The chain employs TRBV5-6 and TRBJ2-7; D is unclear. The source is a woman in her twenties or thirties in good health. Material for sequencing was naive CD8+ T cells sorted from blood. Here the CDR3 DNA reads TGTGCCAGCAGCTTTGGTATTTCTGGTGAGCAGTACTTC. It codes for CASSFGISGEQYF.